These T cell receptor beta chains were read from a single sample in a study of shared clonotypes between healthy human individuals. Generated by immunoSEQ multiplex PCR, the TCRdb table keeps only in-frame clones and is missing some. The data contain over 750,000 clones, just over 95% of them singletons. The sample consisted of naive CD8+ T cells sorted from blood. These receptor sequences come from a man younger than 45 in good health. CDR3s include the opening cysteine and the closing phenylalanine or tryptophan.

J | V | length | CDR3
TRBJ2-5 | TRBV4-1 | 13 | CASSQVFGETQYF
TRBJ2-1 | TRBV9 | 16 | CASSPIRGGSYNEQFF
TRBJ2-2 | TRBV18 | 15 | CASSPTTWDTGELFF
TRBJ2-6 | TRBV27 | 15 | CARPVRGHGANVLTF
TRBJ1-4 | TRBV19 | 14 | CASCRDGINEKLFF
TRBJ2-7 | TRBV4-1 | 15 | CASSQGQGASYEQYF
TRBJ2-7 | TRBV5-4 | 13 | CAAKDRSIDEQYF
TRBJ2-7 | TRBV7-8 | 15 | CASTTLGTGDYEQYF
TRBJ1-5 | TRBV7-9 | 13 | CASSQASNQPQHF
TRBJ2-7 | TRBV28 | 15 | CASSPRVAGTYEQYF
TRBJ1-1 | TRBV6-1 | 15 | CASSERGGMNTEAFF
TRBJ2-7 | TRBV2 | 13 | CASRDGTNYEQYF
TRBJ2-5 | TRBV9 | 17 | CASSVGLAGGPLETQYF
TRBJ2-7 | TRBV27 | 15 | CASSAQGPLPYEQYF
TRBJ2-3 | TRBV6-4 | 16 | CASSEPSGDSTDTQYF
TRBJ2-7 | TRBV7-9 | 14 | CASSLASGGYEQYF
TRBJ2-2 | TRBV11-3 | 16 | CASSLDIAENTGELFF